This record covers a single T cell receptor (beta chain). Its cognate antigen is unknown. Measured with immunoSEQ multiplex PCR; TCRdb has only the in-frame clones, and not every one. The sample has about 94,000 clones; roughly 91% are singletons. This sample is drawn from a study of OX40 agonist ivuxolimab in advanced cancers. As for the study in general: Checkpoint inhibitors had been given previously to approximately 41% of patients.

Study results and caveats: Among the lowest peripheral clonal expansion occurred in 0.1-3.0 mg/kg partial responders. Some of the nonresponding patients also showed low levels of normalized T-cell clonal expansion.

The junction had 15 bases not matched to a gene; V was cut back by 0 bases and J by 9 bases. Per germline, CDR1 ENHRY and CDR2 SYGVKD. The CDR3 loop spans 18 amino acids. This sequence was found in an adult with an advanced solid tumor such as melanoma, head and neck, liver or kidney cancer. Here the sequenced sample was CD4+ or CD8+ T cells sorted from blood, taken in a trial of the OX40 agonist ivuxolimab. The genes are TRBV10-3 and TRBJ2-1, with 9 bases lining up with TRBD2. The CDR3, as DNA: TGTGCCATCAGTGAGTCTAGCGGGGGAGTGAGCAGAGGTGGTGAGCAGTTCTTC. This translates into CAISESSGGVSRGGEQFF.